This entry lists 18 T cell receptor beta chains sequenced from one sample in a study of identical twins. TCRdb reprocessed the 5' RACE reads with MiXCR, giving one entry per CDR3 protein. The sample holds hundreds of thousands of distinct CDR3 sequences, 7.5% seen once. This same sample was also taken into another study, of yellow fever vaccine responses in identical twins.

The sample comprised memory (CD45RO+) T cells sorted from blood. The receptors derive from a woman under 30 in good health.

Concerning this clonotype: At one end, the junction sequence differs from germline, possibly due to a read error. The gene calls are TRBV7-7 and TRBJ2-7, with a possible D match to TRBD2 (6 bases). The CDR3 is made up of 13 amino acids. The V gene's germline CDR1 is SSHAT and CDR2 FNYEAQ (reference sequence). CDR3 amino acids: CASSPPGAYEQYF. The CDR3 nucleotides are TGTGCTAGCAGCCCCCCGGGGGCCTACGAGCAGTACTTC.

The rearrangement links TRBV18 to TRBJ2-2; D unresolved. The V end lost 1 base, the J end lost 1 base, and 7 bases lay between the germline ends. Per the germline V gene, CDR1 is KGHSH and CDR2 is LQKENI. This CDR3 has 15 residues. CDR3 sequence reads: CASSPQAGNTGELFF. CDR3 bases: TGTGCCAGCTCACCACAGGCAGGGAACACCGGGGAGCTGTTTTTT.

Concerning this clonotype: Mismatch with germline at one junction end may stem from a read error. The J gene is TRBJ2-3, the V gene TRBV29-1; TRBD2 matches 12 bases. This CDR3 comprises 16 residues. Germline V lookup: CDR1 SQVTM, CDR2 ANQGSEA. This CDR3 reads CSVDPRLAGEADAQYF. CDR3 nucleotide sequence: TGCAGCGTTGACCCTCGACTAGCGGGAGAGGCAGATGCGCAGTATTTT.

This clonotype was detected many times. The chain carries TRBV20-1 and TRBJ2-1; TRBD2 matches at 9 bases. J lost 9 bases, V lost 1 base, and 7 bases had no gene match. Germline V gene sequence: CDR1 DFQATT, CDR2 SNEGSKA (reference sequence). The CDR3 is 14 amino acids. Here the CDR3 reads CSARALAGRIEQFF. The CDR3 region has the DNA TGCAGTGCTAGAGCCCTAGCGGGAAGAATTGAGCAGTTCTTC.

The chain links TRBV20-1 to TRBJ2-1; 9 nucleotides align to TRBD2. There are 14 residues in the CDR3. V lost 6 bases to trimming and J lost 0 bases; unmatched junction nucleotides: 3. Per germline, CDR1 DFQATT and CDR2 SNEGSKA (reference sequence). CDR3 in DNA: TGCAGTGCCCGACTAGCGGCCTCCTACAATGAGCAGTTCTTC. Translation gives CSARLAASYNEQFF.

The chain couples TRBV12-3 or TRBV12-4 to TRBJ2-5; tentatively, D is TRBD1 (6 bases). The length of the CDR3 is 13 residues. The germline V and J ends were trimmed by 6 bases and 5 bases, with 13 bases remaining between them. The DNA of the CDR3 is TGTGCCAGCAGACTTGGGGGCGGGGAGACCCAGTACTTC. It translates to CASRLGGGETQYF.

This clonotype was recorded many times. The rearrangement links TRBV28 to TRBJ1-5; 7 bases agree with TRBD1. The CDR3 consists of 15 residues. From germline, CDR1 is MDHEN and CDR2 SYDVKM. Trimming took 2 bases from V and 5 from J; bases not matched to a gene: 6. The DNA for the CDR3 is TGTGCCAGCAGTTTACCCGGGACAGCTCATCAGCCCCAGCATTTT. Protein product: CASSLPGTAHQPQHF. The whole variable domain, filled in from reference TRBV28 and TRBJ1-5, reads DVKVTQSSRYLVKRTGEKVFLECVQDMDHENMFWYRQDPGLGLRLIYFSYDVKMKEKGDIPEGYSVSREKKERFSLILESASTNQTSMYLCASSLPGTAHQPQHFGDGTRLSIL.

This clonotype occurred a few times. The J gene is TRBJ2-7, the V gene TRBV18; 7 bases fit TRBD1. The CDR3 spans 14 residues. The trim removed 6 bases at V and 0 bases at J, leaving 5 bases unmatched. CDR1 is KGHSH, CDR2 LQKENI, per germline. CDR3 in DNA: TGTGCCAGCTCTAGGACAGGAAGCTCCTACGAGCAGTACTTC. This translates into CASSRTGSSYEQYF.

This clonotype was recorded many times. V and J are TRBV12-3 or TRBV12-4 and TRBJ1-3; tentative D call: TRBD1 (5 bases). The CDR3 loop spans 15 amino acids. V lost 5 bases and J lost 1, with 12 bases in between. The CDR3 coding sequence is TGTGCCAGCAGTCCATTGGGGGGATCTGGAAACACCATATATTTT. Protein: CASSPLGGSGNTIYF.

This chain connects TRBV18 to TRBJ2-4; D call uncertain. The length of the CDR3 is 16 residues. Trimming pared 2 bases from V and 0 bases from J, leaving 11 bases between. Germline V gives CDR1 KGHSH, CDR2 LQKENI. CDR3 DNA: TGTGCCAGCTCACCAGACGGAGTAAGAGCCAAAAACATTCAGTACTTC. The encoded protein is CASSPDGVRAKNIQYF.

The chain combines TRBV7-2 with TRBJ2-5; TRBD2 matches 10 bases. Losses at the gene ends were 5 bases for V and 5 bases for J; bases not matched to a gene: 14. Germline V gene sequence: CDR1 SGHTA, CDR2 FQGNSA. This CDR3 has 17 residues. CDR3 loop: CASSPRGAGGVGETQYF. The CDR3 DNA sequence: TGTGCCAGCAGCCCCCGGGGAGCGGGAGGGGTTGGGGAGACCCAGTACTTC.

DNA of the CDR3: TGTGCCAGCAGGCTGACAGGGGGGGCTGAGACCCAGTACTTC. Protein sequence: CASRLTGGAETQYF. V gene TRBV2 combines with J gene TRBJ2-5, with TRBD1 matching over 9 bases. Per germline, CDR1 SNHLY and CDR2 FYNNEI. This CDR3 has 14 residues. With V trimmed by 6 bases and J by 5 bases, 7 bases remained unmatched.

This clonotype has at least ten counts. V is TRBV4-3 and J is TRBJ2-3, with 7 nucleotides matching TRBD1. Germline-derived CDR1 and CDR2 are LGHNA and YSLEER. CDR3 length equals 15 residues. V was pared by 2 bases and J by 0 bases, with 2 bases of the junction left unmatched. The CDR3 is CASSQRGRSTDTQYF. CDR3 coding DNA: TGCGCCAGCAGCCAAAGGGGGCGGAGCACAGATACGCAGTATTTT.

In its sample, this clonotype was seen many times. The CDR3 DNA is TGCAGCGTTGAAGATCAAGGGGTCGGAGATACGCAGTATTTT. Its protein is CSVEDQGVGDTQYF. The J gene is TRBJ2-3, the V gene TRBV29-1, with D possibly matching TRBD1 (5 bases). V was trimmed by 0 bases and J by 5 bases, leaving 12 bases between them. Per the germline V gene, CDR1 is SQVTM and CDR2 is ANQGSEA. The CDR3 is 14 amino acids.

This clonotype was seen at least ten times. CDR3 sequence: CASTTGTGHNEQFF. Written as DNA, the CDR3 is TGTGCCAGTACAACCGGGACAGGGCACAATGAGCAGTTCTTC. The chain uses TRBV19 and TRBJ2-1; TRBD1 matches at 9 bases. The CDR3 totals 14 residues. Per germline, CDR1 LNHDA and CDR2 SQIVND (reference sequence). Losses at the gene ends were 7 bases for V and 5 bases for J; bases not matched to a gene: 6.

V and J are TRBV18 and TRBJ2-5; D is uncertain. Germline V lookup: CDR1 KGHSH, CDR2 LQKENI. CDR3 size: 12 residues. Trimming left V 5 bases short and J 2 bases short, with 6 bases between. In nucleotides, the CDR3 is TGTGCCAGCTCAGGGTTGCAAGAGACCCAGTACTTC. This sequence encodes CASSGLQETQYF.

Ten or more counts support this clonotype. The chain combines TRBV15 with TRBJ2-3; 8 nucleotides agree with TRBD1. Per germline, CDR1 LNHNV and CDR2 YYDKDF (reference sequence). The V gene end was trimmed by 0 bases and the J gene end by 4 bases; junction bases not matched to a gene: 9. The CDR3 loop spans 17 amino acids. CDR3 protein: CATSRDRFDRGPDTQYF. CDR3 DNA: TGTGCCACCAGCAGAGATCGGTTCGACAGGGGTCCAGATACGCAGTATTTT.

Many counts were recorded for this clonotype. This rearrangement joins TRBV5-1 to TRBJ2-5; 9 nucleotides align to TRBD2. Germline CDR1 SGHRS, CDR2 YFSETQ. The CDR3 is 14 residues long. V lost 8 bases to trimming and J lost 3 bases; unmatched junction nucleotides: 8. The CDR3, as DNA: TGCGCCAGTGCCGGAGCGGGAGGAAAAGAGACCCAGTACTTC. Protein product: CASAGAGGKETQYF.